These 21 T cell receptor beta chains were all obtained from the same sample, sequenced in a study of shared clonotypes between healthy human individuals. The table came from immunoSEQ multiplex PCR; TCRdb's copy has only in-frame clones and leaves some out. The sample records 850,000 to 1,200,000 clones, 65% to 80% being singletons. Specimen: memory CD4+ T cells sorted from blood. Stated subset: CD45RA-negative fraction. The receptors here all came from a man younger than 30 in good health.

This chain connects TRBV6-5 to TRBJ1-2; possibly TRBD1 for D (6 bases). Trimming took 4 bases from V and 5 from J, leaving 11 bases between them. The germline V gene encodes CDR1 MNHEY and CDR2 SVGAGI. The CDR3 covers 13 residues. This chain's CDR3 is CASSFRQDYGYTF. CDR3 sequence (DNA): TGTGCCAGCAGTTTTCGACAGGATTATGGCTACACCTTC.

The chain links TRBV10-3 to TRBJ2-5; D not certain. V was shortened by 4 bases and J by 1 base, with 10 bases between the two germline ends. Germline values: CDR1 ENHRY, CDR2 SYGVKD. The CDR3 covers 14 residues. CDR3 region: CAISAGGGQETQYF. The CDR3 DNA reads TGTGCCATCAGTGCGGGTGGTGGCCAAGAGACCCAGTACTTC.

This clone was seen many times. This sample also contains other DNA sequences that code for the same CDR3. The gene calls are TRBV2 and TRBJ1-4, with 9 bases matching TRBD1. V gave up 5 bases and J gave up 5 bases; unmatched junction bases: 3. Germline loops: CDR1 SNHLY, CDR2 FYNNEI. The CDR3 consists of 14 residues. Here the CDR3 DNA reads TGTGCCAGCAGTCCCGGGACAGGGAATGAAAAACTGTTTTTT. Translation: CASSPGTGNEKLFF.

The chain uses TRBV10-2 and TRBJ2-5, with TRBD2 matching over 7 bases. There are 13 residues in the CDR3. The germline V gene encodes CDR1 WSHSY and CDR2 SAAADI. Losses at the gene ends were 9 bases for V and 6 bases for J; bases not matched to a gene: 10. CDR3: CASRDTSVQTQYF. In nucleotides, the CDR3 is TGCGCCAGTAGAGACACTAGCGTACAGACCCAGTACTTC.

The V gene is TRBV29-1, the J gene TRBJ1-1; no definite D call. The germline gives CDR1 SQVTM, CDR2 ANQGSEA. Trimming left V 4 bases short and J 7 bases short, with 10 bases between. The CDR3 contains 11 residues. The CDR3 reads CSVVRGLEAFF. The CDR3 DNA is TGCAGCGTTGTGCGAGGGCTTGAAGCTTTCTTT.

The chain carries TRBV9 and TRBJ2-2, with 15 bases aligning to TRBD2. In germline, CDR1 is SGDLS, CDR2 YYNGEE. J lost 6 bases, V lost 4 bases, and 4 bases had no gene match. The CDR3 consists of 16 residues. CDR3 DNA sequence: TGTGCCAGCAGCCGACGGACTAGCGGGGGGGCCGGGGAGCTGTTTTTT. As protein: CASSRRTSGGAGELFF.

The chain couples TRBV2 to TRBJ1-5, with 8 bases fitting TRBD1. Germline lookup yields CDR1 SNHLY and CDR2 FYNNEI. This CDR3 region has 17 residues. Trimming at V came to 4 bases and at J to 6 bases, leaving 14 bases not matched to a gene. The CDR3 loop is CASSVGRGHKRRQPQHF. DNA of the CDR3: TGTGCCAGCAGTGTGGGCAGGGGGCACAAGAGACGTCAGCCCCAGCATTTT.

The gene calls are TRBV12-1 and TRBJ2-5; the table assigns TRBD1, which was not confirmed against the DNA. TRBV12-1 is labeled a pseudogene. The CDR3 is made up of 14 amino acids. CDR3: CASSDDRGQETQYF. In DNA form, the CDR3 reads TGTGCCAGCAGCGATGACAGGGGGCAAGAGACCCAGTACTTC.

This clone has a count of ten or more. Other DNA sequences in the same sample also yield this CDR3. The V call is TRBV5-1, the J call TRBJ1-1; 7 nucleotides agree with TRBD1. The CDR3 has 14 amino acids. CDR1 is SGHRS, CDR2 YFSETQ, per germline. The junction had 3 bases not matched to a gene; V was cut back by 0 bases and J by 4 bases. The CDR3 loop reads CASSLVQGSTEAFF. DNA for the CDR3: TGCGCCAGCAGCTTGGTACAGGGGAGCACTGAAGCTTTCTTT.

This sequence joins TRBV10-1 and TRBJ1-1; a possible D gene is TRBD1 (5 bases). This CDR3 has 16 amino acids. Trimming cost V 2 bases and J 3 bases, with 16 bases left between them. Germline V gene sequence: CDR1 WNHNN, CDR2 SYGVQD (reference sequence). The CDR3 reads CASSERTQGSDTEAFF. CDR3 in DNA: TGCGCCAGCAGTGAGCGCACTCAGGGATCAGACACTGAAGCTTTCTTT.

This chain connects TRBV7-9 to TRBJ2-1, with D tentatively TRBD2 (6 bases). Germline lookup yields CDR1 SEHNR and CDR2 FQNEAQ (reference sequence). The CDR3 spans 14 residues. V gave up 0 bases and J gave up 6 bases, with 9 bases separating them. The CDR3 region has the DNA TGTGCCAGCAGCTTAGCGCAGGGAGGCAATGAGCAGTTCTTC. Translating it yields CASSLAQGGNEQFF.

The chain is built from TRBV19 and TRBJ1-6; unclear D gene. Between the trimmed V and J ends, which lost 8 bases and 7 bases, there was a span of 12 bases. The CDR3 sequence is 13 residues long. Germline loops: CDR1 LNHDA, CDR2 SQIVND (reference sequence). The DNA for the CDR3 is TGTGCCAGTGGCAGTGCTGGCAATTCACCCCTCCACTTT. It yields the protein CASGSAGNSPLHF.

This clone was seen just once. The chain recombines TRBV7-2 with TRBJ2-7; the D is unclear. Trimming took 2 bases from V and 0 from J, leaving 8 bases between them. This CDR3 has 14 amino acids. Germline V lookup: CDR1 SGHTA, CDR2 FQGNSA. The CDR3 loop reads CASSLSRSSYEQYF. In DNA form, the CDR3 reads TGTGCCAGCAGCTTAAGTCGGAGCTCCTACGAGCAGTACTTC.

This clone was recorded only once. V and J are TRBV18 and TRBJ2-2; maybe TRBD1 (6 bases). V lost 2 bases and J 6 bases, leaving 13 bases between the germline ends. Germline CDR1 is KGHSH and CDR2 is LQKENI. CDR3 length equals 15 residues. This chain's CDR3 is CASSPNRVASGELFF. The CDR3 DNA reads TGTGCCAGCTCACCAAACAGGGTTGCCTCCGGGGAGCTGTTTTTT.

This sequence joins TRBV5-8 and TRBJ2-7; D is perhaps TRBD1 (6 bases). This CDR3 is 14 amino acids long. Germline V CDR1 and CDR2: SGHTS, YDEGEE. V was cut by 6 bases and J by 3 bases, with 16 bases left in between. DNA for the CDR3: TGTGCCAGCACCCGACCGGGACAAAACTACGAGCAGTACTTC. This codes for CASTRPGQNYEQYF.

V usage is TRBV9 and J usage is TRBJ2-5; TRBD2 aligns across 10 bases. V trimming: 3 bases; J trimming: 2 bases; junction bases outside the gene matches: 13. The CDR3 loop spans 18 amino acids. Germline V gene data show CDR1 as SGDLS and CDR2 as YYNGEE. CDR3 DNA sequence: TGTGCCAGCAGCGATGGGAAAACACTAGCGGGGATACAAGAGACCCAGTACTTC. Protein sequence: CASSDGKTLAGIQETQYF. The full variable domain, in which reference TRBV9 and TRBJ2-5 provide the parts outside the CDR3, is DSGVTQTPKHLITATGQRVTLRCSPRSGDLSVYWYQQSLDQGLQFLIQYYNGEERAKGNILERFSAQQFPDLHSELNLSSLELGDSALYFCASSDGKTLAGIQETQYFGPGTRLLVL.

The genes are TRBV2 and TRBJ1-4; no firm D call. V was shortened by 7 bases and J by 2 bases, with 11 bases between the two germline ends. The CDR3 sequence is 14 residues long. Germline CDR1 is SNHLY and CDR2 is FYNNEI. This chain's CDR3 is CASTGRLTNEKLFF. CDR3 DNA: TGTGCCAGCACCGGGAGGTTGACTAATGAAAAACTGTTTTTT.

The V call is TRBV19, the J call TRBJ2-2, with 12 positions matching TRBD2. Germline CDR1 is LNHDA and CDR2 is SQIVND (reference sequence). V dropped 3 bases and J dropped 5; count of bases not matched to a gene: 10. The CDR3 runs to 18 residues. The CDR3 here is CASSISTSGGPRTGELFF. The CDR3, as DNA: TGTGCCAGTAGTATCTCGACTAGCGGGGGACCTAGAACCGGGGAGCTGTTTTTT.

V is TRBV5-1 and J is TRBJ2-2; D is tentatively TRBD1 or TRBD2 (5 bases each). Trimming took off 0 bases at V and 6 bases at J, with 9 bases between the two ends. CDR1 and CDR2 from the germline V gene are SGHRS and YFSETQ. CDR3 length: 14 residues. This CDR3 reads CASSLAGTSGELFF. CDR3 nucleotides: TGCGCCAGCAGCTTGGCGGGGACGTCCGGGGAGCTGTTTTTT.

The chain is built from TRBV7-8 and TRBJ1-4; TRBD1 is a possible D gene (6 bases). The CDR3 runs 14 residues. V lost 2 bases, J lost 8 bases, and 12 bases lay in between. Germline V gives CDR1 SGHVS, CDR2 FQNEAQ. CDR3 in DNA: TGTGCCAGCAGCTTACAGCCAGGGGCCGAAAAACTGTTTTTT. This translates into CASSLQPGAEKLFF.

The chain joins TRBV29-1 to TRBJ2-1; 8 bases map to TRBD1. The CDR3 is 13 residues long. J gave up 3 bases and V 6 bases, and 4 bases lay outside the gene matches. The germline V gene encodes CDR1 SQVTM and CDR2 ANQGSEA. DNA of the CDR3: TGCAGCGTGAGGACAGGGAACTACAATGAGCAGTTCTTC. It is translated as CSVRTGNYNEQFF.